These T cell receptor beta chains were read from a single sample in a study of cytotoxic CD8 clonotypes in ibrutinib-treated CLL. Assay: immunoSEQ multiplex PCR; the TCRdb copy retains only in-frame clones and omits some. The sample lists just over 200,000 clones; roughly 77% were seen once. Sequences were derived from PBMCs, sampled after 12 months of ibrutinib treatment. The receptor set was obtained from a human donor with chronic lymphocytic leukemia. Each CDR3 is given with its conserved first and last residue. A D gene is named only where the DNA matches it firmly. Clone size is not always given. Where it is, it says once, few, many or a class for expanded clones.

length	V	J	size	D	DNA	CDR3
17	TRBV5-1	TRBJ2-2	.	TRBD1	TGCGCCAGCAGCTTCAACCCGACAGGGTGGAACACCGGGGAGCTGTTTTTT	CASSFNPTGWNTGELFF
15	TRBV7-2	TRBJ2-1	.	TRBD2	TGTGCCAGCAGCTCTCTTAGCGGGGGGCACAATGAGCAGTTCTTC	CASSSLSGGHNEQFF
15	TRBV9	TRBJ1-6	.	TRBD1	TGTGCCAGCAGCCCGGAGGGGGCAGACAATTCACCCCTCCACTTT	CASSPEGADNSPLHF
14	TRBV30	TRBJ2-5	few	TRBD1	TGTGCCTGGACTAAGAACAGGGGTTTCGAGACCCAGTACTTC	CAWTKNRGFETQYF
14	TRBV2	TRBJ1-5	.	.	TGTGCCAGCAGGGGATGGACAGACAATCAGCCCCAGCATTTT	CASRGWTDNQPQHF
16	TRBV4-3	TRBJ2-1	.	.	TGCGCCAGCAGCCAAGATGGACTTAGGGGGGGCGGTGAGCAGTTCTTC	CASSQDGLRGGGEQFF
13	TRBV30	TRBJ1-4	.	.	TGTGCCTGGAGTGGTACAACTAATGAAAAACTGTTTTTT	CAWSGTTNEKLFF
12	TRBV30	TRBJ2-7	.	.	TGTGCCTGGAGTTCAGGGGCCTACGAGCAGTACTTC	CAWSSGAYEQYF
16	TRBV6-5	TRBJ1-2	.	.	TGTGCCAGCAGTTACTCGTTTCAGGGGATGGGCTATGGCTACACCTTC	CASSYSFQGMGYGYTF
15	TRBV7-9	TRBJ1-2	.	.	TGTGCCAGCAGCTTAGAAGGCAGCTTTAACTATGGCTACACCTTC	CASSLEGSFNYGYTF
16	TRBV6-5	TRBJ1-4	few	TRBD1	TGTGCCAGCAGTTACGGTAGGGGACAGGGGCGAGAAAAACTGTTTTTT	CASSYGRGQGREKLFF
12	TRBV7-9	TRBJ2-3	.	.	TGTGCCAGCACCAGCGCCGCAGATACGCAGTATTTT	CASTSAADTQYF
15	TRBV18	TRBJ2-2	.	TRBD1	TGTGCCAGCTCACCGCCGGGACAGGGAAACGGGGAGCTGTTTTTT	CASSPPGQGNGELFF
13	TRBV7-8	TRBJ2-3	.	.	TGTGCCAGCAGGAGACCCGAGGGAGATACGCAGTATTTT	CASRRPEGDTQYF
17	TRBV19	TRBJ1-1	.	TRBD1	TGTGCCAGTAGCCGAAAGGGGACAGCGACTATGAACACTGAAGCTTTCTTT	CASSRKGTATMNTEAFF
14	TRBV11-2	TRBJ1-5	few	.	TGTGCCAGCAGCTCCCGGGACGGAAATCAGCCCCAGCATTTT	CASSSRDGNQPQHF
14	TRBV4-2	TRBJ1-4	.	.	TGTGCCAGCAGCCAAGAAAGGGTGGGGGAAAAACTGTTTTTT	CASSQERVGEKLFF
17	TRBV5-6	TRBJ2-3	.	TRBD1	TGTGCCAGCAGCTCCATTTGGACAGGGTCTCTCACAGATACGCAGTATTTT	CASSSIWTGSLTDTQYF
13	TRBV6-6	TRBJ1-2	.	.	TGTGCCAGCAGTTATTCCCAGAGCTATGGCTACACCTTC	CASSYSQSYGYTF
15	TRBV15	TRBJ1-5	.	TRBD1	TGTGCCACCAGCAGAGTCGGAGGGGGCCGTCAGCCCCAGCATTTT	CATSRVGGGRQPQHF
16	TRBV7-9	TRBJ2-7	.	TRBD2	TGTGCCAGCAGCTTAGGGGTAGCGGGGGGGCGGTACGAGCAGTACTTC	CASSLGVAGGRYEQYF
17	TRBV4-3	TRBJ1-1	few	.	TGCGCCAGCAGCCAAGATCGGGGTTGGGGGGTGAACACTGAAGCTTTCTTT	CASSQDRGWGVNTEAFF
14	TRBV9	TRBJ2-7	once	.	TGTGCCAGCAGCGACCGGGACGGAGCCTACGAGCAGTACTTC	CASSDRDGAYEQYF
12	TRBV5-6	TRBJ1-2	.	.	TGTGCCAGCAGCCCGGATGCCTATGGCTACACCTTC	CASSPDAYGYTF
13	TRBV5-1	TRBJ1-2	.	.	TGCGCCAGCGCCCCTAGGGGTGACTATGGCTACACCTTC	CASAPRGDYGYTF
18	TRBV28	TRBJ2-3	.	TRBD2	TGTGCCAGCAGTTCCCCCGGGACTAGCGGGAGGAGCGGTAACGCGCAGTATTTT	CASSSPGTSGRSGNAQYF
17	TRBV9	TRBJ2-3	.	TRBD2	TGTGCCAGCAGCGCGACGCCTAGCGGCCGAGCAGTAGATACGCAGTATTTT	CASSATPSGRAVDTQYF
16	TRBV7-2	TRBJ1-5	.	.	TGTGCCAGCAGCTTCGGGACACCTAATAGCAATCAGCCCCAGCATTTT	CASSFGTPNSNQPQHF
11	TRBV25-1	TRBJ2-1	.	.	TGTGCCAGCAGTGGCCATATTGAGCAGTTCTTC	CASSGHIEQFF
17	TRBV18	TRBJ2-2	.	TRBD1	TGTGCCAGCTCACCGTCGGTAAGGGGGCCCGGCACCGGGGAGCTGTTTTTT	CASSPSVRGPGTGELFF
13	TRBV4-3	TRBJ2-1	.	.	TGCGCCAGCAGCCAAGATGGAACCGGTGAGCAGTTCTTC	CASSQDGTGEQFF
13	TRBV2	TRBJ1-2	few	.	TGTGCCAGCAGTGAGGGGGCTAACTATGGCTACACCTTC	CASSEGANYGYTF
15	TRBV5-4	TRBJ1-1	once	.	TGTGCCAGCAGGATGTATCTGGGAGGGATCGCTGAAGCTTTCTTT	CASRMYLGGIAEAFF